The 15 T cell receptor beta chains below come from one sample, sequenced in a study of T cells in Graves' hyperthyroidism and ophthalmopathy. Researchers took RNA transcripts and amplified the TCR beta CDR3 regions from them. First-round RT-PCR targeting the TCR CDR3 was performed with the HTBI primer set. TCRdb called the multiplex PCR reads again in MiXCR, with one record for every CDR3 protein. Of 550,000 to 650,000 distinct CDR3 sequences in the sample, 14% were seen once. The sample consisted of blood. These receptors originate from a woman aged 40-49 years with Graves' hyperthyroidism.

This clonotype appeared many times. J is TRBJ1-1 and V is TRBV28, with 9 bases that match TRBD1. The CDR3 totals 15 residues. Germline CDR1 reads MDHEN; CDR2 reads SYDVKM. Germline trimming cut 4 bases from V and 4 bases from J; bases unmatched to any gene: 7. The CDR3 loop is CASSSQGALSTEAFF. CDR3 DNA: TGTGCCAGCAGTTCACAGGGGGCACTTTCCACTGAAGCTTTCTTT.

A few counts support this clonotype. V gene TRBV5-8 combines with J gene TRBJ2-7, with D unresolved. The germline gives CDR1 SGHTS, CDR2 YDEGEE. This CDR3 has 12 amino acids. V was shortened by 0 bases and J by 9 bases, with 10 bases between the two germline ends. CDR3 residues: CASSLAFGRQYF. The DNA of the CDR3 is TGTGCCAGCAGCTTGGCTTTCGGGCGGCAGTACTTC.

This clonotype was counted many times. This chain connects TRBV2 to TRBJ2-3, with D perhaps matching TRBD1 or TRBD2 (6 bases each). Trimming stripped 11 bases from V and 2 bases from J, with 14 bases between. Germline V gene lookup returns CDR1 SNHLY and CDR2 FYNNEI. The CDR3 covers 13 residues. CDR3 sequence: CAGGGVVTDTQYF. In DNA form, the CDR3 reads TGTGCCGGAGGGGGAGTCGTCACAGATACGCAGTATTTT.

The sample holds a few counts of this clonotype. This sequence may be a read error, since a much larger clone differs from it by one base. The chain has TRBV3-1 and TRBJ2-2; TRBD2 agrees at 10 bases. Germline V gives CDR1 LGHDT, CDR2 YNNKEL (reference sequence). CDR3 length: 17 residues. The CDR3 reads CASSQGGLAINTGELSF. In DNA form, the CDR3 reads TGTGCCAGCAGCCAGGGGGGACTAGCGATAAACACCGGGGAGCTGTCTTTT.

This clonotype appeared a few times. This chain connects TRBV7-3 to TRBJ2-3, with D unresolved. This CDR3 is built from 13 residues. The germline CDR1 and CDR2 sequences are SGHTA and FQGTGA. Trimming shortened V by 1 base and J by 4 bases, and 6 bases separated the two germline ends. CDR3 bases: TGTGCCAGCAGCTTAAGGGCCGCAGATACGCAGTATTTT. Its translation is CASSLRAADTQYF.

Turning to this clonotype: This may come from a read error, since a much larger clone is one base off. The chain is built from TRBV2 and TRBJ1-1, with D unclear. Trimming removed 4 bases at V and 6 bases at J, with 12 bases between. Germline CDR1 reads SNHLY; CDR2 reads FYNNEI. This CDR3 contains 13 residues. As DNA, the CDR3 is TGTGCCAGCAGTGCCCGGATCGCCCCTGAAGCTTTCTTT. It is translated as CASSARIAPEAFF.

This sequence joins TRBV30 and TRBJ2-5, with 10 positions matching TRBD2. CDR1 is GTSNPN, CDR2 SVGIG, per germline (reference sequence). The CDR3 length is 14 residues. V gave up 3 bases and J gave up 7 bases; unmatched junction bases: 8. The CDR3 reads CAWRKAGGGGTQYF. As DNA, the CDR3 is TGTGCCTGGAGAAAAGCGGGAGGGGGCGGGACCCAGTACTTC.

This clonotype was seen just once. The CDR3 nucleotides read TGTGCCAGTAGTATAGATCTTAAACCTAGCACAGATACGCAGTATTTT. It translates to CASSIDLKPSTDTQYF. The V gene is TRBV19, the J gene TRBJ2-3; D is unclear. Deletions cut 0 bases from V and 0 bases from J, with 10 bases between. Germline assignment: CDR1 LNHDA and CDR2 SQIVND (reference sequence). This CDR3 spans 16 amino acids. The full variable domain, in which reference TRBV19 and TRBJ2-3 provide the parts outside the CDR3, is DGGITQSPKYLFRKEGQNVTLSCEQNLNHDAMYWYRQDPGQGLRLIYYSQIVNDFQKGDIAEGYSVSREKKESFPLTVTSAQKNPTAFYLCASSIDLKPSTDTQYFGPGTRLTVL.

This clonotype was detected ten times or more. CDR3 in amino acids: CASSLLTGSGDSYEQYF. CDR3 coding DNA: TGTGCCAGCAGTCTCCTGACAGGGTCCGGTGACTCCTACGAGCAGTACTTC. The genes are TRBV27 and TRBJ2-7; TRBD1 aligns across 7 bases. V was clipped by 5 bases and J by 0 bases; unmatched bases: 13. The CDR3 spans 17 residues. Germline V gene lookup returns CDR1 MNHEY and CDR2 SMNVEV (reference sequence).

The rearrangement links TRBV28 to TRBJ2-2; 11 bases map to TRBD2. This CDR3 contains 22 residues. The V segment lost 1 base and the J segment 5 bases; nucleotides outside the gene matches: 21. The germline V gene has CDR1 MDHEN and CDR2 SYDVKM. CDR3 region: CASSLYGLGRDTSGSKTGELFF. CDR3 bases: TGTGCCAGCAGTTTATACGGTCTTGGCCGGGATACTAGCGGGAGTAAAACCGGGGAGCTGTTTTTT.

The V and J genes are TRBV20-1 and TRBJ2-2; 11 bases match TRBD2. Per germline, CDR1 DFQATT and CDR2 SNEGSKA (reference sequence). The V and J ends lost 5 bases and 0 bases, in that order; junction bases with no gene match: 8. The length of the CDR3 is 17 residues. CDR3 sequence: CSAQIPGLAANTGELFF. The CDR3 DNA sequence: TGCAGTGCTCAAATCCCGGGACTAGCGGCGAACACCGGGGAGCTGTTTTTT.

This clonotype has ten or more counts. The J gene is TRBJ1-5, the V gene TRBV30; D remains unclear. The ends were cut back, 5 bases at V and 2 bases at J, with 10 bases in the middle. This CDR3 has 13 amino acids. Germline loops: CDR1 GTSNPN, CDR2 SVGIG (reference sequence). In nucleotides, the CDR3 is TGTGCCTGGGCCGGTGGGGGCAATCAGCCCCAGCATTTT. Translating it yields CAWAGGGNQPQHF.

This clonotype was seen at least ten times. The chain uses TRBV30 and TRBJ1-1, with TRBD1 matching 7 bases. The V segment lost 0 bases and the J segment 5 bases; nucleotides outside the gene matches: 9. This CDR3 comprises 15 residues. Germline loops: CDR1 GTSNPN, CDR2 SVGIG (reference sequence). The CDR3 is CAWSVVGRGGTEAFF. The CDR3 nucleotides read TGTGCCTGGAGTGTGGTGGGCAGGGGGGGTACTGAAGCTTTCTTT.

The sample holds many counts of this clonotype. This CDR3 is CASSLQMGAFYGYTF. CDR3 bases: TGTGCCAGCAGTTTGCAGATGGGGGCTTTCTATGGCTACACCTTC. This chain connects TRBV6-1 to TRBJ1-2, with D perhaps TRBD1 (6 bases). Germline-derived CDR1 and CDR2 are MNHNS and SASEGT. The CDR3 extends over 15 amino acids. V lost 5 bases and J 4 bases, leaving 17 bases between the germline ends.

In its sample, this clonotype was seen once. The V gene is TRBV27, the J gene TRBJ2-6; 15 bases align to TRBD2. Unmatched junction bases numbered 0, after V lost 4 bases and J lost 2 bases. The CDR3 contains 17 residues. Per germline, CDR1 MNHEY and CDR2 SMNVEV (reference sequence). The CDR3 region has the DNA TGTGCCAGCAGTTGGACTAGCGGGAGGGCTGGGGCCAACGTCCTGACTTTC. Its protein product is CASSWTSGRAGANVLTF.